This T cell receptor (beta chain) emerged from a study of patients and donors after allogeneic stem cell transplantation. The CDR3 consists of 15 residues. The V gene end was trimmed by 4 bases and the J gene end by 6 bases; junction bases not matched to a gene: 7. Germline CDR1 is MNHNY and CDR2 is SVGAGI (reference sequence). One entry per CDR3 protein results from TCRdb running MiXCR on the RT-PCR reads. The table includes around 150,000 distinct CDR3 sequences, roughly 35% detected once. V usage is TRBV6-6 and J usage is TRBJ1-4, with 8 positions matching TRBD1. Sequencing was performed on blood, either unsorted or a sorted T cell fraction (not recorded which). The sequence was obtained from a human donor who was either an allogeneic HSCT recipient or a stem cell or donor lymphocyte infusion donor (not recorded which). It is not recorded whose cells these are; they may come from a transplant donor. CDR3 loop: CASSCWQGADEKLFF. In nucleotides, the CDR3 is TGTGCCAGCAGTTGCTGGCAGGGGGCCGATGAAAAACTGTTTTTT.